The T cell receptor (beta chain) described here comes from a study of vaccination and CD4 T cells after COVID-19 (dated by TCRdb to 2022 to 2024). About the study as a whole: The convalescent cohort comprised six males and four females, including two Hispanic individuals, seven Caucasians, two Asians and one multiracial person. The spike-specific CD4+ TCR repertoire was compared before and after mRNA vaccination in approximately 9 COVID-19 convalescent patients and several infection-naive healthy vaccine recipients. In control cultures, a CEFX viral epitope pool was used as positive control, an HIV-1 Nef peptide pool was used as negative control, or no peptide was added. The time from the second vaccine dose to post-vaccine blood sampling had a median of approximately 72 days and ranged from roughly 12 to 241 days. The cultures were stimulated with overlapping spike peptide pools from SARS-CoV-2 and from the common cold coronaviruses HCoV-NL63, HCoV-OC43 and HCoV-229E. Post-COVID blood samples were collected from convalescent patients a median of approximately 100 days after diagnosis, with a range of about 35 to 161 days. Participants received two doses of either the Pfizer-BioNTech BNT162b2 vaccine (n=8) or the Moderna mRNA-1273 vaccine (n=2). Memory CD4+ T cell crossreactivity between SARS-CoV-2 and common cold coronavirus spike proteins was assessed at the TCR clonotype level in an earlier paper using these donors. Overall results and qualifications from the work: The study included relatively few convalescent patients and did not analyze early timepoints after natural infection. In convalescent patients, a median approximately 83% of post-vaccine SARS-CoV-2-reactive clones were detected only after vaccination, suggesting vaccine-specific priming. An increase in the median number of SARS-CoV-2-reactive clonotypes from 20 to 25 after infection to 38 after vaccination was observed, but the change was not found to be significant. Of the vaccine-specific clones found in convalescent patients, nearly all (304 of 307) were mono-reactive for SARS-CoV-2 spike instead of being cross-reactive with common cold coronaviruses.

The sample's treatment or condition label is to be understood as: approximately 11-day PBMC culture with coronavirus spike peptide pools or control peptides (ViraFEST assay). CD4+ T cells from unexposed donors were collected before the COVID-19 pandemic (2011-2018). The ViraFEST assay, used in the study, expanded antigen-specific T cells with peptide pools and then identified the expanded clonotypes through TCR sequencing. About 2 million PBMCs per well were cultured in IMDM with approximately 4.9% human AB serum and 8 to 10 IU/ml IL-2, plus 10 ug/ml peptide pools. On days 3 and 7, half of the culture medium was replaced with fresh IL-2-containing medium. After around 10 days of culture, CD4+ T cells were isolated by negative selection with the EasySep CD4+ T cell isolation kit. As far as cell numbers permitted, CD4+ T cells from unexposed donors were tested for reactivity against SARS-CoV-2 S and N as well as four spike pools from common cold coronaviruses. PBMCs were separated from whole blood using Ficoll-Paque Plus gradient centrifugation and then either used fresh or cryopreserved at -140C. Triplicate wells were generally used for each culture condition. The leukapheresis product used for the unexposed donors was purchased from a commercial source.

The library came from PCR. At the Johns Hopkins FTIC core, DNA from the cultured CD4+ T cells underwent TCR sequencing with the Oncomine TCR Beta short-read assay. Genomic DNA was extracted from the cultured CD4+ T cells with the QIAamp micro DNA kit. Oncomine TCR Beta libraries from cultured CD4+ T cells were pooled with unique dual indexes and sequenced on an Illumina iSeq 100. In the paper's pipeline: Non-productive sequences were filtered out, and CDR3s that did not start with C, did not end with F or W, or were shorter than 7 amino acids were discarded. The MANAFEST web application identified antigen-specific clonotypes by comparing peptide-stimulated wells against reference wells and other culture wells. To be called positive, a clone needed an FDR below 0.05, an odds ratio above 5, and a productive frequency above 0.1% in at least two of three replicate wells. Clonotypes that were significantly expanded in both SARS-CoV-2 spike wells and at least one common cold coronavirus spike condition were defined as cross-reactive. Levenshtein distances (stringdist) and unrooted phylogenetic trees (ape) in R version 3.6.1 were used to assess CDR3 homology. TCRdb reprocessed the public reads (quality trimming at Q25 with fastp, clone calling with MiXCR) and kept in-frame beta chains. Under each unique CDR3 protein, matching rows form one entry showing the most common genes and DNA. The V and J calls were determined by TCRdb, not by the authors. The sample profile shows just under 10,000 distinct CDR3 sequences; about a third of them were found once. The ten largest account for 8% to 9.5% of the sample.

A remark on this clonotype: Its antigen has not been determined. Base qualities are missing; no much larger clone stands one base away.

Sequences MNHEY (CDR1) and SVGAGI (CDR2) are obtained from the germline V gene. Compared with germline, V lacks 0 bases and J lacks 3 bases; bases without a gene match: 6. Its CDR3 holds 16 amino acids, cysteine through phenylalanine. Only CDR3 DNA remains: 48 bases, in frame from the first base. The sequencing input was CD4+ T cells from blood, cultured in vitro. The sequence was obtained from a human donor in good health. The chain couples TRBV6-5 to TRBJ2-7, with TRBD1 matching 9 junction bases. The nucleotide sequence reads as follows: TGTGCCAGCAGTTACTCATCCGGGACAGGGTACTACGAGCAGTACTTC. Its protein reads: CASSYSSGTGYYEQYF.